This T cell receptor (beta chain) was identified in a study of blood T cell repertoires in COVID-19. On the study more broadly: There were acute and convalescent COVID-19 samples, and they came from the United States, Italy and Spain. Sources were T cells, B-cell-depleted T cells, or PBMCs; the material itself was cDNA or gDNA.

In the original workflow: It was from reference gene primer amplification that nucleated cell counts were estimated. The assay was immunoSEQ multiplex PCR, and TCRdb's table has in-frame clones only and misses some. V, J and clone size were drawn from that table, and D and trimming were deduced from the DNA. The table shows 100,000 to 150,000 clones, with roughly 84% occurring only once. This CDR3 has 13 amino acids. With V trimmed by 8 bases and J by 9 bases, 9 bases remained unmatched. Per germline, CDR1 MDHEN and CDR2 SYDVKM. This chain joins TRBV28 and TRBJ2-1, with TRBD2 identical over 8 bases. Sequenced sample: peripheral blood. This TCR derives from a man aged 60-69 years with acute or convalescent COVID-19. The CDR3 spells CASSFGGAAEQFF. The CDR3 coding sequence is TGTGCCAGCTCATTCGGGGGGGCCGCTGAGCAGTTCTTC. Filled out from reference TRBV28 and TRBJ2-1, the complete variable domain reads DVKVTQSSRYLVKRTGEKVFLECVQDMDHENMFWYRQDPGLGLRLIYFSYDVKMKEKGDIPEGYSVSREKKERFSLILESASTNQTSMYLCASSFGGAAEQFFGPGTRLTVL.